The source of this TCR beta chain is a study of blood T cell repertoires in COVID-19. This CDR3 is 15 amino acids long. The V end lost 10 bases, the J end lost 3 bases, and 18 bases lay between the germline ends. Germline V CDR1 and CDR2: ENHRY, SYGVKD. In the original analysis: Reference gene primer amplification gave estimated nucleated cell counts. Using immunoSEQ multiplex PCR, the repertoire was profiled, and TCRdb retains in-frame clones only, with some absent. For V, J and clone size, that table is used; D and trimming come from the DNA. The repertoire holds around 300,000 clones, with around 90% as singletons.

The chain joins TRBV10-3 to TRBJ1-4, with D possibly matching TRBD1 (5 bases). The sample comprised peripheral blood. The sequence derives from a woman aged 40-49 years who had recovered from COVID-19. The CDR3, as DNA: TGTGCCACCTCCTCGGGCCTAGGGGCTAATGAAAAACTGTTTTTT. Translating gives CATSSGLGANEKLFF.